This record covers a single TCR beta chain. The antigen remains unidentified. This CDR3 spans 15 amino acids. The V gene lost 2 bases and the J gene lost 0 bases, with 11 bases spanning the gap. Germline V gene lookup returns CDR1 GTSNPN and CDR2 SVGIG (reference sequence). Here immunoSEQ multiplex PCR was the method, and the copy in TCRdb shows in-frame clones only, minus some. The sample records 43,000 or so clones, around 70% being singletons. This sample is drawn from a study of PD-1 blockade in classical Hodgkin lymphoma. Study-level findings and limits: Whatever underlies the repertoire differences (possibly disease activity or prior therapy) remains undefined. The diversity seen at baseline in complete responders resembled that of newly diagnosed patients. Unlike CD8+ TCR diversity, which did not rise significantly by C4D1, CD4+ TCR diversity did.

Brentuximab vedotin exposure varied, and every patient relapsed after autologous stem cell transplantation. V gene TRBV30 combines with J gene TRBJ1-5; the D gene is possibly TRBD1 (6 bases). The starting material was peripheral blood mononuclear cells (PBMCs), obtained at baseline. The receptor was derived from a human donor with classical Hodgkin lymphoma. CDR3 bases: TGTGCCTGGAGTAGGGGGATGATTAGCAATCAGCCCCAGCATTTT. Translation gives CAWSRGMISNQPQHF.